The next 15 T cell receptor beta chains were all read from a single sample in a study of blood T cell repertoires in COVID-19. Clones were sequenced by immunoSEQ multiplex PCR, and TCRdb holds only the in-frame ones, with some missing. The table includes under 40,000 clones, approximately 83% detected once. Material: peripheral blood. The source is a woman over 75 with active or convalescent COVID-19.

This clone occurred a few times. The chain is built from TRBV19 and TRBJ2-6, with 8 nucleotides matching TRBD1. The trim removed 5 bases at V and 0 bases at J, leaving 9 bases unmatched. CDR1 is LNHDA, CDR2 SQIVND, per germline (reference sequence). This CDR3 is 18 amino acids long. The CDR3 loop is CASSQDRELFSGANVLTF. CDR3 bases: TGTGCCAGTAGTCAGGACAGGGAGTTGTTCTCTGGGGCCAACGTCCTGACTTTC.

The rearrangement uses TRBV19 and TRBJ1-1; 7 bases are a match to TRBD1. Germline V gene sequence: CDR1 LNHDA, CDR2 SQIVND (reference sequence). Trimming at V came to 5 bases and at J to 1 base, leaving 7 bases not matched to a gene. This CDR3 region has 15 residues. The CDR3 region is CASSDSGGGNTEAFF. CDR3 DNA: TGTGCCAGTAGTGATTCAGGGGGTGGGAACACTGAAGCTTTCTTT. Complete variable domain (other parts from reference TRBV19 and TRBJ1-1): DGGITQSPKYLFRKEGQNVTLSCEQNLNHDAMYWYRQDPGQGLRLIYYSQIVNDFQKGDIAEGYSVSREKKESFPLTVTSAQKNPTAFYLCASSDSGGGNTEAFFGQGTRLTVV.

The gene calls are TRBV28 and TRBJ2-3, with D possibly TRBD2 on 6 matching bases. The CDR3 runs to 15 residues. From germline, CDR1 is MDHEN and CDR2 SYDVKM. Deletions cut 3 bases from V and 4 bases from J, with 14 bases between. In DNA, the CDR3 is TGTGCCAGCAGTTTTTCGGGAGCAGGATCAGATACGCAGTATTTT. Translation gives CASSFSGAGSDTQYF.

The genes are TRBV9 and TRBJ2-4; TRBD1 matches at 8 bases. This CDR3 contains 17 residues. Germline CDR1 reads SGDLS; CDR2 reads YYNGEE. With V trimmed by 5 bases and J by 0 bases, 10 bases remained unmatched. The DNA for the CDR3 is TGTGCCAGCAGTGAGGACAGGGTCGGACGAGCCAAAAACATTCAGTACTTC. It yields the protein CASSEDRVGRAKNIQYF.

V usage is TRBV18 and J usage is TRBJ2-1, with 9 nucleotides matching TRBD2. Germline loops: CDR1 KGHSH, CDR2 LQKENI. After removal of 6 bases from V and 3 bases from J, the junction contained 6 bases not matched to a gene. This CDR3 contains 15 residues. The CDR3: CASSNRLAVYNEQFF. The CDR3 DNA reads as TGTGCCAGCTCTAATAGACTAGCGGTCTACAATGAGCAGTTCTTC. Full variable domain (outside the CDR3, taken from reference TRBV18 and TRBJ2-1): NAGVMQNPRHLVRRRGQEARLRCSPMKGHSHVYWYRQLPEEGLKFMVYLQKENIIDESGMPKERFSAEFPKEGPSILRIQQVVRGDSAAYFCASSNRLAVYNEQFFGPGTRLTVL.

Relative to its sample, this clone is medium-sized (0.01 to 0.1%). The chain couples TRBV27 to TRBJ1-1, with D hard to call. V lost 3 bases and J lost 0, with 8 bases in between. The CDR3 contains 14 residues. Germline V gene lookup returns CDR1 MNHEY and CDR2 SMNVEV (reference sequence). CDR3 residues: CASSFGGMNTEAFF. CDR3 nucleotides: TGTGCCAGCAGTTTCGGAGGGATGAACACTGAAGCTTTCTTT.

The chain combines TRBV5-1 with TRBJ2-5; 9 bases are a match to TRBD2. The CDR3 is 14 amino acids. The germline V gene has CDR1 SGHRS and CDR2 YFSETQ. J lost 6 bases, V lost 4 bases, and 7 bases had no gene match. CDR3 protein: CASSHGTSYQTQYF. In DNA, the CDR3 is TGCGCCAGCAGCCACGGGACTAGCTATCAGACCCAGTACTTC. Variable domain in full (rest from reference TRBV5-1 and TRBJ2-5): KAGVTQTPRYLIKTRGQQVTLSCSPISGHRSVSWYQQTPGQGLQFLFEYFSETQRNKGNFPGRFSGRQFSNSRSEMNVSTLELGDSALYLCASSHGTSYQTQYFGPGTRLLVL.

V is TRBV3-1 (or the pseudogene TRBV3-2) and J is TRBJ2-2, with D possibly matching TRBD1 (5 bases). Germline CDR1 is LGHDT and CDR2 is YNNKEL (reference sequence). Between the trimmed V and J ends, which lost 4 bases and 0 bases, there was a span of 12 bases. CDR3 length: 16 amino acids. The CDR3 here is CASSPRQLTNTGELFF. CDR3 bases: TGTGCCAGCAGCCCCCGACAGCTCACGAACACCGGGGAGCTGTTTTTT.

V gene TRBV6-5 combines with J gene TRBJ1-5; the D gene is possibly TRBD1 (5 bases). The CDR3 is 15 residues long. Trimming removed 0 bases from V and 7 bases from J, with 13 bases in between. In germline, CDR1 is MNHEY, CDR2 SVGAGI. CDR3: CASSYSIGAGQPQHF. Written as DNA, the CDR3 is TGTGCCAGCAGTTACTCGATAGGGGCCGGACAGCCCCAGCATTTT.

The chain couples TRBV24-1 to TRBJ2-1, with TRBD2 as a possible D gene (6 bases). Germline CDR1 and CDR2: KGHDR and SFDVKD. Trimming took off 12 bases at V and 4 bases at J, with 33 bases between the two ends. This CDR3 is built from 19 residues. The CDR3 region is CAPDCQGGRRGRVYNEQFF. DNA for the CDR3: TGTGCCCCCGATTGCCAGGGAGGAAGACGAGGTCGGGTATACAATGAGCAGTTCTTC.

This chain connects TRBV7-3 to TRBJ2-1, with D tentatively TRBD2 (5 bases). The CDR3 consists of 15 residues. Germline V gene sequence: CDR1 SGHTA, CDR2 FQGTGA. Trimming left V 0 bases short and J 8 bases short, with 14 bases between. The CDR3 protein is CASSLTGDRGDEQFF. CDR3 nucleotides: TGTGCCAGCAGCTTAACGGGAGATCGCGGCGATGAGCAGTTCTTC.

This sequence joins TRBV6-5 and TRBJ2-3, with D tentatively TRBD1 (5 bases). Trimming removed 8 bases from V and 3 bases from J, with 18 bases in between. The CDR3 covers 15 residues. The germline gives CDR1 MNHEY, CDR2 SVGAGI. In DNA, the CDR3 is TGTGCCAGCTTATCCGGGCAGGGTAAAACAGATACGCAGTATTTT. Translating it yields CASLSGQGKTDTQYF.

CDR3 residues: CASSTRQGVDYGYTF. In DNA form, the CDR3 reads TGTGCCAGCAGCACCCGACAGGGGGTTGACTATGGCTACACCTTC. This chain joins TRBV7-2 and TRBJ1-2, with TRBD1 identical over 9 bases. Germline values: CDR1 SGHTA, CDR2 FQGNSA. Trimming cost V 5 bases and J 3 bases; bases outside gene matches: 7. This CDR3 spans 15 amino acids.

V is TRBV5-1 and J is TRBJ1-2; 12 bases map to TRBD1. The CDR3 extends over 16 amino acids. Germline CDR1 and CDR2: SGHRS and YFSETQ. Trimming at V came to 5 bases and at J to 6 bases, leaving 11 bases not matched to a gene. Written as DNA, the CDR3 is TGCGCCAGCAGACCTGCCCCCGGGACAGGGGGCCATGGCTACACCTTC. Protein: CASRPAPGTGGHGYTF. Looking up the rest from reference TRBV5-1 and TRBJ1-2 gives the full variable domain: KAGVTQTPRYLIKTRGQQVTLSCSPISGHRSVSWYQQTPGQGLQFLFEYFSETQRNKGNFPGRFSGRQFSNSRSEMNVSTLELGDSALYLCASRPAPGTGGHGYTFGSGTRLTVV.

The chain joins TRBV6-4 to TRBJ1-1; D is perhaps TRBD1 (6 bases). The V gene's germline CDR1 is MRHNA and CDR2 SNTAGT. This CDR3 is built from 14 residues. The ends were cut back, 6 bases at V and 2 bases at J, with 13 bases in the middle. The CDR3 DNA sequence: TGTGCCAGCAGACTCGACAGGACCAACACTGAAGCTTTCTTT. Amino acid sequence: CASRLDRTNTEAFF.